The TCR beta chain described here comes from a study of radiotherapy plus CTLA-4 blockade in lung cancer. Study-wide findings and caveats: Interferon-beta and early blood T cell clone dynamics reportedly predicted response best.

The repertoire was sequenced with immunoSEQ multiplex PCR; TCRdb's copy has only in-frame clones and lacks some. The sample lists roughly 66,000 clones; around 81% were seen once. CTLA-4 blockade using ipilimumab, together with focal radiation, was received by patients with chemo-refractory metastatic non-small-cell lung cancer. This clone has only a few counts. Its antigen is as yet unknown. The CDR3 sequence is 15 residues long. V was clipped by 6 bases and J by 1 base, with 13 bases between them. From germline, CDR1 is ENHRY and CDR2 SYGVKD. This receptor was identified in a human donor with non-small cell lung cancer who had a partial response to radiotherapy plus ipilimumab. The input for sequencing was peripheral blood, taken from a patient treated with radiotherapy plus ipilimumab. J is TRBJ1-5 and V is TRBV10-3; a possible D gene is TRBD1 (5 bases). The CDR3 region is CAISPTEVSNQPQHF. As DNA, the CDR3 is TGTGCCATCAGCCCGACAGAGGTGAGCAATCAGCCCCAGCATTTT.